This TCR beta chain appears in the sequencing data of a study of shared clonotypes between healthy human individuals. Between the trimmed V and J ends, which lost 8 bases and 0 bases, there was a span of 12 bases. Germline V gene lookup returns CDR1 ENHRY and CDR2 SYGVKD. The CDR3 loop spans 14 amino acids. Clones were read by immunoSEQ multiplex PCR, and TCRdb kept only the in-frame ones, dropping some. In the table there are over 2 million clones, roughly 96% of which are singletons. The specimen sequenced was naive CD4+ T cells sorted from blood. Documented subset: CD45RA+ positively selected. The receptor comes from a man younger than 35 in good health. The rearrangement links TRBV10-3 to TRBJ2-3; D not certain. CDR3 loop: CAIGSDTSTDTQYF. The CDR3 region has the DNA TGTGCCATCGGGTCCGATACCAGCACAGATACGCAGTATTTT.